This entry lists 5 T cell receptor beta chains sequenced from one sample in a study of response to subunit inactivated influenza vaccine. TCRdb used MiXCR to reprocess the RT-PCR reads, holding one entry per CDR3 protein. The table lists about 190,000 distinct CDR3 sequences, roughly 14% of them singletons. The source material was CD8+ T cells sorted from PBMCs, sampled less than 6 days after vaccination. The receptors stem from a man between 50 and 59 years old who received an inactivated influenza vaccine.

This clonotype was observed at least ten times. The V call is TRBV3-1, the J call TRBJ2-5; 7 bases agree with TRBD2. Losses at the gene ends were 3 bases for V and 4 bases for J; bases not matched to a gene: 5. The CDR3 covers 14 residues. Germline loops: CDR1 LGHDT, CDR2 YNNKEL (reference sequence). The CDR3 is CASSQGTTGETQYF. As DNA, the CDR3 is TGTGCCAGCAGCCAGGGGACTACGGGAGAGACCCAGTACTTC.

This chain links TRBV5-5 with TRBJ2-2; 10 bases agree with TRBD1. CDR1 is SGHKS, CDR2 YYEKEE, per germline (reference sequence). The CDR3 contains 15 residues. V lost 3 bases, J lost 5 bases, and 4 bases stayed unmatched. CDR3 amino acids: CASSSRDRGTGELFF. The DNA of the CDR3 is TGTGCCAGCAGCTCCCGGGACAGGGGAACCGGGGAGCTGTTTTTT.

This clonotype was counted a few times. The chain carries TRBV15 and TRBJ2-4, with TRBD2 as a possible D gene (6 bases). In germline, CDR1 is LNHNV, CDR2 YYDKDF (reference sequence). The CDR3 runs 16 residues. Trimming took off 2 bases at V and 4 bases at J, with 15 bases between the two ends. CDR3: CATSRTSPGAKNIQYF. Here the CDR3 DNA reads TGTGCCACCAGCAGAACTTCTCCGGGAGCTAAAAACATTCAGTACTTC.

The genes are TRBV14 and TRBJ2-3; 8 bases match TRBD2. Trimming took 4 bases from V and 5 from J; bases not matched to a gene: 8. This CDR3 has 15 residues. CDR1 is SGHDN, CDR2 FVKESK, per germline. CDR3 residues: CASSRLAGTVDTQYF. CDR3 nucleotide sequence: TGTGCCAGCAGCCGTTTAGCGGGGACGGTAGATACGCAGTATTTT.

The chain recombines TRBV5-6 with TRBJ2-1, with 11 bases identical to TRBD2. This CDR3 is 15 amino acids long. Germline CDR1 and CDR2: SGHDT and YYEEEE. V trimming: 4 bases; J trimming: 7 bases; junction bases outside the gene matches: 7. In nucleotides, the CDR3 is TGTGCCAGCAGCCGGACTAGCGGGTTCCAGAATGAGCAGTTCTTC. Protein: CASSRTSGFQNEQFF.